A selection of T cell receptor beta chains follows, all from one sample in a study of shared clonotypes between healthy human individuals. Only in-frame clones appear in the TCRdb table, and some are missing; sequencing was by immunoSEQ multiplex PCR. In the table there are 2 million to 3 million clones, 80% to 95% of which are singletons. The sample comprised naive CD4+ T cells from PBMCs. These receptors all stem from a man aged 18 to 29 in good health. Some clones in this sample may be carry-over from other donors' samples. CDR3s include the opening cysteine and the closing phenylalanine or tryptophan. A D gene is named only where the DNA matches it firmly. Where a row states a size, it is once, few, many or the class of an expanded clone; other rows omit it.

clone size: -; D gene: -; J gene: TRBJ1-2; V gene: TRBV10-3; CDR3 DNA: TGTGCCATCAGTGAGGAACCACACCTAGGATATTCTGGCTACACCTTC; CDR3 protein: CAISEEPHLGYSGYTF
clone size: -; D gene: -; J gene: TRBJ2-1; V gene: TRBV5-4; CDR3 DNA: TGTGCCAGCAGCAAGGGAGAAGTCAATGAGCAGTTCTTC; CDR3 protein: CASSKGEVNEQFF
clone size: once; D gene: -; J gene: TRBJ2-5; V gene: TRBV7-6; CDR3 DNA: TGTGCCAGCAGCCTCCTTTTGGGGGCAGAGACCCAGTACTTC; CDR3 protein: CASSLLLGAETQYF
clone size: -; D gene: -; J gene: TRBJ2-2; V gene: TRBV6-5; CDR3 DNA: TGTGCCAGCCGCACATCCGACACCGGGGAGCTGTTTTTT; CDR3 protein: CASRTSDTGELFF
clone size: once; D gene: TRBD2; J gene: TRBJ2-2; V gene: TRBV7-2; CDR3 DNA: TGTGCCAGCAGCAGAGCGGGAGCCACCGGGGAGCTGTTTTTT; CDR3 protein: CASSRAGATGELFF
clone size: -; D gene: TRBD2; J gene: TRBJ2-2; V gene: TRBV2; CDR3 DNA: TGTGCCAGCAGCTTGGGAAGCGGGATGAACACCGGGGAGCTGTTTTTT; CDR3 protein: CASSLGSGMNTGELFF
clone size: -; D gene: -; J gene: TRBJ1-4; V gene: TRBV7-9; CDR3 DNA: TGTGCCAGCAGTTTAAACGGACAGTCAAATGAAAAACTGTTTTTT; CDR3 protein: CASSLNGQSNEKLFF
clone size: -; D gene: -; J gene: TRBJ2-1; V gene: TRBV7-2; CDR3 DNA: TGTGCCAGCAGCTTACAGACTAGCAATGAGCAGTTCTTC; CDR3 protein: CASSLQTSNEQFF
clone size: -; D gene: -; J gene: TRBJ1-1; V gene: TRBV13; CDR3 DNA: TGTGCCAGCAGCAATGTCCTAGGGGACACTGAAGCTTTCTTT; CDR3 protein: CASSNVLGDTEAFF
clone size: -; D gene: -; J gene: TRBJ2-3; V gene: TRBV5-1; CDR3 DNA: TGCGCCAGCAGATTCGGAGGGTGGACACTTAGAGATACGCAGTATTTT; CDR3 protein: CASRFGGWTLRDTQYF
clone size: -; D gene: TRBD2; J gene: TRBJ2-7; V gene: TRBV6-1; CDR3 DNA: TGTGCCAGCAGCGGGGCCGGGACTAGCGGCTACGAGCAGTACTTC; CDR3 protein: CASSGAGTSGYEQYF
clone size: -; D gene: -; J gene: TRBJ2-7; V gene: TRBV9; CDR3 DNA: TGTGCCAGCAGCGTAGCTAGAGTGGGCGAGCAGTACTTC; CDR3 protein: CASSVARVGEQYF
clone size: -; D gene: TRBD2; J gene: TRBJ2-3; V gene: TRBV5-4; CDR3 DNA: TGTGCCAGCAGCTTTAGCGGGGCCACAGATACGCAGTATTTT; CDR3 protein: CASSFSGATDTQYF
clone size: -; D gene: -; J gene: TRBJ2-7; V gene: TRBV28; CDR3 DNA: TGTGCCAGCAGCCTCAGGGGATCGACCTCCTACGAGCAGTACTTC; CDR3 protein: CASSLRGSTSYEQYF
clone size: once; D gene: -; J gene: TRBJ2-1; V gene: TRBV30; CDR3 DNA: TGTGCCTGGAGGAAAGCAGACTCCTACAATGAGCAGTTCTTC; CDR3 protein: CAWRKADSYNEQFF
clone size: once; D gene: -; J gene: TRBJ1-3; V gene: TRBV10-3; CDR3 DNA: TGTGCCATCAGTGCATGGAAGGACAGTCATGGAAACACCATATATTTT; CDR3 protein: CAISAWKDSHGNTIYF
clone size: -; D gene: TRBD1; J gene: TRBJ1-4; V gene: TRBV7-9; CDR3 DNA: TGTGCCAGCAGCTTAGGGGGACAGGGGGCTGAAAAACTGTTTTTT; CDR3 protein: CASSLGGQGAEKLFF
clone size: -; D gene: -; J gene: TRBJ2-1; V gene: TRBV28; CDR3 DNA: TGTGCCATCGCCACAACTAGCCAACTCAATGAGCAGTTCTTC; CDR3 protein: CAIATTSQLNEQFF
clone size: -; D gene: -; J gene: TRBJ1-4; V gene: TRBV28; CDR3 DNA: TGTGCCAGCAGTTTGGGACCGGGAGCAACTAATGAAAAACTGTTTTTT; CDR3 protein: CASSLGPGATNEKLFF
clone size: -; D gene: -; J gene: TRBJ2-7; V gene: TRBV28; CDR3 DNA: TGTGCCAGCAGTTCCCAGTACGAGCAGTACTTC; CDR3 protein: CASSSQYEQYF
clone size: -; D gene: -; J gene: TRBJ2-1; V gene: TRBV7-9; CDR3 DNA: TGTGCCAGCAGCCAAGTATGGGCTGAGCAGTTCTTC; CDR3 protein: CASSQVWAEQFF
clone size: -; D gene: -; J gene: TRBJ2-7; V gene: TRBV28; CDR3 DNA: TGTGCCAGTGCACAGGGCTCTATCCAAATCTACGAGCAGTACTTC; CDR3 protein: CASAQGSIQIYEQYF
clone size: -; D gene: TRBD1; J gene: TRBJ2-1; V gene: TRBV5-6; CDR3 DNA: TGTGCCAGCAGCATGGACAGGGGGCCGGGTGAGCAGTTCTTC; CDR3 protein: CASSMDRGPGEQFF
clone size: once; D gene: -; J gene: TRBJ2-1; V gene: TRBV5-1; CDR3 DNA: TGCGCCAGCAGCCTGGGACGCCAGTACAATGAGCAGTTCTTC; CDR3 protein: CASSLGRQYNEQFF